These T cell receptor beta chains were read from a single sample in a study of PD-1 blockade in mismatch repair-deficient tumors. The method was immunoSEQ multiplex PCR; TCRdb's version includes in-frame clones alone and lacks a portion of them. The sample carries tens of thousands of clones, about 88% recorded once. The sample was PBMCs, taken before pembrolizumab treatment. These receptors originate from an adult with mismatch repair-deficient cancer. CDR3s include the opening cysteine and the closing phenylalanine or tryptophan. D genes are given only for firm matches. Size is omitted from some rows. Given values are once, few, many or a class for expanded clones.

clone_size	v_call	j_call	d_call	cdr3_nt	cdr3_aa
NA	TRBV10-1	TRBJ2-3	TRBD2	TGCGCCAGCAGTGGGGAATTAGCGGGAGTAGGAACAGATACGCAGTATTTT	CASSGELAGVGTDTQYF
NA	TRBV19	TRBJ1-2	TRBD1	TGTGCCAGTAGTGTCCGACAGGGGAGGAATGGCTACACCTTC	CASSVRQGRNGYTF
NA	TRBV7-2	TRBJ1-1	TRBD1	TGTGCCAGCAGCCAACAACCGGCAGGGGGCGAGGCTTTCTTT	CASSQQPAGGEAFF
NA	TRBV5-1	TRBJ2-1	TRBD2	TGCGCCAGCACCCCGGGACTAGGCCACAATGAGCAGTTCTTC	CASTPGLGHNEQFF
NA	TRBV27	TRBJ1-1	TRBD1	TGTGCCAGCAGTGTTGGACAGGGGGCGAGGGCTTTCTTT	CASSVGQGARAFF
NA	TRBV25-1	TRBJ2-1	TRBD2	TGTGCCAGCAGTGAAACACTAGCGGCCTACAATGAGCAGTTCTTC	CASSETLAAYNEQFF
NA	TRBV30	TRBJ2-7	NA	TGTGCCTTTCTAGGGGGTTTCTACGAGCAGTACTTC	CAFLGGFYEQYF
once	TRBV6-1	TRBJ2-7	TRBD2	TGTGCCAGCAACAAGGGACTACCCTACGAGCAGTACTTC	CASNKGLPYEQYF
once	TRBV7-6	TRBJ2-5	NA	TGTGCCAGCAGCTTATTTGCGACAGAGCAAGAGACCCAGTACTTC	CASSLFATEQETQYF
NA	TRBV5-6	TRBJ2-3	TRBD2	TGTGCCAGCAGCTTGTCTGGGACTAGTGTTCAGCAGTATTTT	CASSLSGTSVQQYF
NA	TRBV9	TRBJ2-7	TRBD1	TGTGCCAGCAGCGCCACAGGGGGTAGTAGGGCTCAGCAGTACTTC	CASSATGGSRAQQYF
NA	TRBV16	TRBJ1-1	TRBD1	TGTGCCAGCAGGGACAGGCGCATGAACACTGAAGCTTTCTTT	CASRDRRMNTEAFF
once	TRBV28	TRBJ1-2	TRBD1	TGTGCCAGCAGTTGGGACAGCGTCTATGGCTACACCTTC	CASSWDSVYGYTF
NA	TRBV10-2	TRBJ1-1	NA	TGCGCCAGCAGACAGGGTAGTACTGAAGCTTTCTTT	CASRQGSTEAFF
NA	TRBV5-1	TRBJ2-1	NA	TGCGCCAGCAGCCCGGAGGAGGCTATTTCCAATGAGCAGTTCTTC	CASSPEEAISNEQFF
NA	TRBV13	TRBJ2-4	TRBD2	TGTGCCAGCAGCTTAAGGACTAGCGGGAGTCGGGCCAAAAACATTCAGTACTTC	CASSLRTSGSRAKNIQYF
NA	TRBV10-2	TRBJ2-7	TRBD2	TGCGCCAGCAGTGAGTCGGGACTAGCGGGCAGGTCCTACGAGCAGTACTTC	CASSESGLAGRSYEQYF
NA	TRBV9	TRBJ2-1	TRBD2	TGTGCCAGCAGCCTCGTGGGTGGGCGGGAGGGTCCTCTCAATGAGCAGTTCTTC	CASSLVGGREGPLNEQFF
NA	TRBV29-1	TRBJ1-3	NA	TGCAGCGCCGAATTTAGAGGAGCCGGAAACACCATATATTTT	CSAEFRGAGNTIYF
NA	TRBV2	TRBJ2-5	NA	TGTGCCATGGGGGGGCGCATACCTGAGACCCAGTACTTC	CAMGGRIPETQYF
NA	TRBV28	TRBJ2-5	NA	TGTGCCAGCAGTTGGGGGGACGACAGGGACAAAGAGACCCAGTACTTC	CASSWGDDRDKETQYF
NA	TRBV28	TRBJ2-7	TRBD2	TGTGCCAGCAATGGCGGGAGGGTCGAGCAGTACTTC	CASNGGRVEQYF
few	TRBV30	TRBJ1-5	NA	TGTGCCTGGAGGTCCAGGGGCCTTAGCAATCAGCCCCAGCATTTT	CAWRSRGLSNQPQHF
NA	TRBV2	TRBJ1-2	NA	TGTGCCAGCAGTGAAGAGACAGAGTATGGCTACACCTTC	CASSEETEYGYTF
NA	TRBV29-1	TRBJ2-1	TRBD1	TGCAGCGTGGGACAGGGCTTCTACAATGAGCAGTTCTTC	CSVGQGFYNEQFF
NA	TRBV7-6	TRBJ2-6	NA	TGTGCCAGCAGCTTCAGCTCTGGGGCCAACGTCCTGACTTTC	CASSFSSGANVLTF
NA	TRBV6-1	TRBJ2-1	TRBD2	TGTGCCAGCAGTGAATATGGGGGGGACGATGAGCAGTTCTTC	CASSEYGGDDEQFF
NA	TRBV5-6	TRBJ2-2	TRBD1	TGTGCCAGCAGCCAGGGGGCGCGGGCCGGTTCCCGGAACAACGGGGAGCTGTTTTTT	CASSQGARAGSRNNGELFF
once	TRBV2	TRBJ2-2	NA	TGTGCCAGCAGTGACCCGGTCACCGGGGAGCTGTTTTTT	CASSDPVTGELFF
NA	TRBV29-1	TRBJ1-2	NA	TGCAGCGTTGGGGGGGGCAGGGGAGAGCTTTCGGATGGCTACACCTTC	CSVGGGRGELSDGYTF
few	TRBV7-9	TRBJ2-1	TRBD2	TGTGCCAGCAGCTTAAGTCTAGCGGGATCCTACAATGAGCAGTTCTTC	CASSLSLAGSYNEQFF
NA	TRBV18	TRBJ2-1	TRBD2	TGTGCCAGCTCACCGTCCGGGACTAGCGGGTTTAATGAGCAGTTCTTC	CASSPSGTSGFNEQFF
once	TRBV6-5	TRBJ1-2	TRBD1	TGTGCCAGCAGTTATACGGACAGGGGGCTCGGGGGCTACACCTTC	CASSYTDRGLGGYTF
NA	TRBV29-1	TRBJ2-5	NA	TGCAGCGTTGAAGATAACACGTTGAGGGAGACCCAGTACTTC	CSVEDNTLRETQYF
NA	TRBV30	TRBJ2-1	TRBD2	TGTGCCTGGAGCGGGAGGCTCCGGGACAATGAGCAGTTCTTC	CAWSGRLRDNEQFF
NA	TRBV7-9	TRBJ1-2	TRBD1	TGTGCCAGCAGCTTCCTACCAGGGGGGGGCTACACCTTC	CASSFLPGGGYTF
few	TRBV9	TRBJ1-6	NA	TGTGCCAGCAGCGTAGACAGCTCGAGGGCTTCACCCCTCCACTTT	CASSVDSSRASPLHF
NA	TRBV2	TRBJ2-7	TRBD2	TGTGCCAGCAGTGGGACTAGCGGGAGAAAGTCCTACGAGCAGTACTTC	CASSGTSGRKSYEQYF
NA	TRBV27	TRBJ2-7	TRBD2	TGTGCCAGCAGTTTAACACTAGCGGGAGCTCACGAGCAGTACTTC	CASSLTLAGAHEQYF
NA	TRBV14	TRBJ2-2	TRBD2	TGTGCCAGCAGCCGGTGGACTAGCGGGGACACCGGGGAGCTGTTTTTT	CASSRWTSGDTGELFF
NA	TRBV7-8	TRBJ2-3	TRBD1	TGTGCCAGCAGCCGCCGGACAGGGGGCGCGGCGGCACGGGGCACAGATACGCAGTATTTT	CASSRRTGGAAARGTDTQYF
NA	TRBV19	TRBJ1-5	NA	TGTGCCAGTAAACAGGGCTCGAGCAATCAGCCCCAGCATTTT	CASKQGSSNQPQHF
NA	TRBV6-1	TRBJ1-5	NA	TGTGCCAGCCGCGATACTAGCAATCAGCCCCAGCATTTT	CASRDTSNQPQHF
NA	TRBV28	TRBJ1-2	NA	TGTGCCAGCAGTTTTCGCAGGGAGGACTATGGCTACACCTTC	CASSFRREDYGYTF
NA	TRBV25-1	TRBJ2-2	NA	TGTGCCAGCAGTGAATGGGGGGATGACACCGGGGAGCTGTTTTTT	CASSEWGDDTGELFF
few	TRBV4-2	TRBJ2-7	TRBD2	TGTGCCAGCAGCCAAGAGACTAGCGGCTACGAGCAGTACTTC	CASSQETSGYEQYF
NA	TRBV28	TRBJ1-6	TRBD1	TGTGCCAGCAGTTTTTGGGGACAGGGCATCAGCTCACCCCTCCACTTT	CASSFWGQGISSPLHF
few	TRBV19	TRBJ2-7	TRBD2	TGTGCCAGTAGTCCTAGCGGGAACTACGAGCAGTACTTC	CASSPSGNYEQYF
NA	TRBV7-8	TRBJ2-7	NA	TGTGCCAGCAGCTTACGGTTTCTAGGGGTCACCTACGAGCAGTACTTC	CASSLRFLGVTYEQYF
NA	TRBV5-4	TRBJ1-5	NA	TGTGCCAGCAGCCGAGGGGGAAGCAATCAGCCCCAGCATTTT	CASSRGGSNQPQHF
NA	TRBV5-1	TRBJ2-1	TRBD2	TGCGCCAGCAGTATCGGGGGGGCCAATGAGCAGTTCTTC	CASSIGGANEQFF
NA	TRBV15	TRBJ1-4	TRBD1	TGTGCCACCTCGTCCTCAAGACAGGGGTATGAAAAACTGTTTTTT	CATSSSRQGYEKLFF
NA	TRBV12-1	TRBJ2-5	NA	TGTGCCAGCAGCTCCCGACAGGGTTCCGGAGAGACCCAGTACTTC	CASSSRQGSGETQYF
NA	TRBV7-9	TRBJ2-1	NA	TGTGCCAGCAGCTCATCAGGGTCGAATGAGCAGTTCTTC	CASSSSGSNEQFF
NA	TRBV30	TRBJ1-1	NA	TGTGCCTGGAGTGCACAGGTCCATGGCGGCACTGAAGCTTTCTTT	CAWSAQVHGGTEAFF